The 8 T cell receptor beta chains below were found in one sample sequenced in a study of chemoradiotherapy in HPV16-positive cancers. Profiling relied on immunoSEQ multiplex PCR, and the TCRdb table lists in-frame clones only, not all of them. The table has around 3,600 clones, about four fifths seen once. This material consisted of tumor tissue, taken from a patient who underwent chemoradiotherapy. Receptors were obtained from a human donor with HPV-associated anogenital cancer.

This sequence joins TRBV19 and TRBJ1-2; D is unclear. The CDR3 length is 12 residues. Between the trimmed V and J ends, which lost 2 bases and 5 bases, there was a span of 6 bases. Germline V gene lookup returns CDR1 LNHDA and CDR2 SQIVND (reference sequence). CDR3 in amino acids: CASSIQGYGYTF. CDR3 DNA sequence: TGTGCCAGTAGTATACAAGGGTATGGCTACACCTTC.

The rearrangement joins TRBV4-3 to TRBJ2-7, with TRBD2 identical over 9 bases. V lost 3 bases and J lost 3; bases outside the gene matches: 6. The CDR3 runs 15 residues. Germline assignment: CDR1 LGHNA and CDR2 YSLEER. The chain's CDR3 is CASSQVSGSSYEQYF. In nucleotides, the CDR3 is TGCGCCAGCAGCCAGGTTAGCGGGAGTAGCTACGAGCAGTACTTC.

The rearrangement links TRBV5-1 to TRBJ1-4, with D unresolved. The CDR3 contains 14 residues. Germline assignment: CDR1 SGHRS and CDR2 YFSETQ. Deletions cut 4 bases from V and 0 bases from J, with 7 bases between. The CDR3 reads CASSPVATNEKLFF. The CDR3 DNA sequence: TGCGCCAGCAGCCCCGTCGCAACTAATGAAAAACTGTTTTTT. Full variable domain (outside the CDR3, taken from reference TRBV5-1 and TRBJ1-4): KAGVTQTPRYLIKTRGQQVTLSCSPISGHRSVSWYQQTPGQGLQFLFEYFSETQRNKGNFPGRFSGRQFSNSRSEMNVSTLELGDSALYLCASSPVATNEKLFFGSGTQLSVL.

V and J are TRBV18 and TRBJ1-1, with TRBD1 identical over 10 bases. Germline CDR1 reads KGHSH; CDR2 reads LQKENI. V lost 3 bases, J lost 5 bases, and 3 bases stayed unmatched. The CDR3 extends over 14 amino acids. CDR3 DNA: TGTGCCAGCTCACCGGACAGGGGGAGGACTGAAGCTTTCTTT. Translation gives CASSPDRGRTEAFF.

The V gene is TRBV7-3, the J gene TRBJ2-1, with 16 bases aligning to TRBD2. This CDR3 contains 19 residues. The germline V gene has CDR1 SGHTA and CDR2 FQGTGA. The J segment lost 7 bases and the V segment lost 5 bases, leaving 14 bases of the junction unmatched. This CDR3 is CASSLGTSGRALRGNEQFF. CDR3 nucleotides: TGTGCCAGCAGCCTAGGGACTAGCGGGAGGGCCCTCAGGGGTAATGAGCAGTTCTTC.

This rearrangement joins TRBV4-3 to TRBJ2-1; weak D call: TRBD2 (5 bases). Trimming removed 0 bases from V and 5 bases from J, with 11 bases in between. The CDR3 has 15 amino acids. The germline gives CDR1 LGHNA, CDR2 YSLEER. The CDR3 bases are TGCGCCAGCAGCCAAGATTGGGCTAGCAACAATGAGCAGTTCTTC. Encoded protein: CASSQDWASNNEQFF.

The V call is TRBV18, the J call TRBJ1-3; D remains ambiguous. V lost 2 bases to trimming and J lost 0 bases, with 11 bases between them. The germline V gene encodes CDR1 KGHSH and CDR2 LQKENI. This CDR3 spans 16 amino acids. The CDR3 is CASSPYRGDSGNTIYF. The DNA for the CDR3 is TGTGCCAGCTCACCATACCGCGGAGACTCTGGAAACACCATATATTTT.

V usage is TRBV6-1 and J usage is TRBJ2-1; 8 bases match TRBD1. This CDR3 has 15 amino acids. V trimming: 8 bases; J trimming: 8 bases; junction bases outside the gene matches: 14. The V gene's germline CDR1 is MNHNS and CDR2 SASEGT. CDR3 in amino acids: CASDQMDRVADEQFF. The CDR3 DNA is TGTGCCAGCGATCAAATGGACAGGGTGGCGGATGAGCAGTTCTTC.